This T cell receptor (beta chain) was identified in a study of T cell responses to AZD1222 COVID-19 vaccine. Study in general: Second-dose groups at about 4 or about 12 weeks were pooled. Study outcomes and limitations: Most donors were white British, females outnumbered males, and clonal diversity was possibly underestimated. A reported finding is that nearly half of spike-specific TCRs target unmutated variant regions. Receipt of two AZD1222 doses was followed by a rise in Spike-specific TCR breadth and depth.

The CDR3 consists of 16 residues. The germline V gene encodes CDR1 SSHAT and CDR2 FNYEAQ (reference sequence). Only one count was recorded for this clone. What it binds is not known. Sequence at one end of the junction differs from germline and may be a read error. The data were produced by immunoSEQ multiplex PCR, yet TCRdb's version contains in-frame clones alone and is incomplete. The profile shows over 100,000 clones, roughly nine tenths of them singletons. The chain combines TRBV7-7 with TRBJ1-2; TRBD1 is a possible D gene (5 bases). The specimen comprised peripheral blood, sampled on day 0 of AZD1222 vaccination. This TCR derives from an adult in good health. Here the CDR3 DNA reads TGTGCTAGCAGCTTAGCGGCAGAGGGACTTAACTATGGCTACACCTTC. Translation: CASSLAAEGLNYGYTF.